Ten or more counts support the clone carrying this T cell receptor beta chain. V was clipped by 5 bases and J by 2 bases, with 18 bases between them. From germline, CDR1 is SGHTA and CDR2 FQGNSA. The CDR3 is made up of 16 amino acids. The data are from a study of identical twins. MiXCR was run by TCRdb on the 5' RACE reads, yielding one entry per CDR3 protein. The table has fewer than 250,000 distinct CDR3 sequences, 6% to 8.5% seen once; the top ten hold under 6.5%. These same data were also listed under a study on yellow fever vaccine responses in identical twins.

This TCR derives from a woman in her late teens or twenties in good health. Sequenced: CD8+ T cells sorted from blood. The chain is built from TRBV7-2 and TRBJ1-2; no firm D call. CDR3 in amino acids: CASSPYSGDINYGYTF. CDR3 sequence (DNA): TGTGCCAGCAGCCCGTATAGCGGGGATATAAACTATGGCTACACCTTC.